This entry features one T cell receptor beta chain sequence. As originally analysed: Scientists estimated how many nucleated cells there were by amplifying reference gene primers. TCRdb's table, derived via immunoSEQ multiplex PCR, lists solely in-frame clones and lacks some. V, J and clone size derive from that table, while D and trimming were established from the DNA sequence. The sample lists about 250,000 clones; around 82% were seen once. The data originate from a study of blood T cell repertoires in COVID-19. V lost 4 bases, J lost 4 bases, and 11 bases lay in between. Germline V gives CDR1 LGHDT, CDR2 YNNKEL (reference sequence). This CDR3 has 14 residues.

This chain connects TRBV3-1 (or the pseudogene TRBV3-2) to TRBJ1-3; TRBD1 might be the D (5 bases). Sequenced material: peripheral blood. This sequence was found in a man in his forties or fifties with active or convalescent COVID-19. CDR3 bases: TGTGCCAGCAGCCGGGGGGGTTCAGGAAACACCATATATTTT. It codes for CASSRGGSGNTIYF.